These 20 T cell receptor beta chains share one sample of origin, sequenced in a study of T cell repertoires in cytomegalovirus infection. Their antigen targets remain unknown. TCRdb reprocessed the reads via MiXCR and lists one record per CDR3 protein. The table has 450,000 to 650,000 distinct CDR3 sequences, under 45% seen once. Specimen: cultured PBMCs, collected from culture after CMV antigen stimulation. All receptors come from a human donor in good health (CMV status not recorded). Some clones in this sample may be carry-over from other donors' samples.

The chain carries TRBV23-1 and TRBJ2-1; 8 bases align to TRBD2. TRBV23-1 is annotated as an ORF whose role is uncertain. After removal of 2 bases from V and 4 bases from J, the junction contained 10 bases not matched to a gene. The CDR3 is 17 amino acids. As DNA, the CDR3 is TGCGCCAGCAGTCAAAGGATCAAGCGGGAGACTTACAATGAGCAGTTCTTC. It encodes CASSQRIKRETYNEQFF.

This clonotype was counted between two and nine times. V and J are TRBV5-1 and TRBJ1-1; TRBD1 is a possible D gene (6 bases). V was trimmed by 7 bases and J by 4 bases, leaving 14 bases between them. CDR1 and CDR2 from the germline V gene are SGHRS and YFSETQ. The CDR3 covers 13 residues. The CDR3 DNA reads TGCGCCAGCTTTAATACGGGGGCCACTGAAGCTTTCTTT. As protein: CASFNTGATEAFF.

V and J are TRBV7-2 and TRBJ2-3; no clear D. The germline V gene has CDR1 SGHTA and CDR2 FQGNSA. The germline V and J ends were trimmed by 2 bases and 2 bases, with 11 bases remaining between them. The CDR3 totals 15 residues. The CDR3 nucleotides read TGTGCCAGCAGCTTATTGGTCTCGTACACAGATACGCAGTATTTT. Its translation is CASSLLVSYTDTQYF.

This clonotype was picked up a small number of times. The V gene is TRBV19, the J gene TRBJ2-7; tentatively, D is TRBD1 (6 bases). The CDR3 totals 14 residues. Trimming removed 2 bases at V and 6 bases at J, with 14 bases between. Germline CDR1 and CDR2: LNHDA and SQIVND (reference sequence). Here the CDR3 reads CASSITPGAAEQYF. In DNA form, the CDR3 reads TGTGCCAGTAGTATAACTCCAGGGGCGGCCGAGCAGTACTTC.

The V call is TRBV20-1, the J call TRBJ2-1; TRBD1 matches 7 bases. CDR1 is DFQATT and CDR2 is SNEGSKA in the germline V gene (reference sequence). Trimming removed 0 bases from V and 4 bases from J; junction bases left unmatched: 6. The CDR3 sequence is 15 residues long. The CDR3 loop reads CSAREPGQRYNEQFF. In DNA form, the CDR3 reads TGCAGTGCTAGAGAGCCGGGACAGAGGTACAATGAGCAGTTCTTC.

Only a few counts were recorded for this clonotype. The rearrangement links TRBV7-9 to TRBJ2-7; D not certain. Germline V CDR1 and CDR2: SEHNR, FQNEAQ (reference sequence). The CDR3 extends over 15 amino acids. Trimming pared 8 bases from V and 4 bases from J, leaving 21 bases between. The CDR3 DNA sequence: TGTGCCAGCGAGCTTAAGACCCCCGGCAGTTACGAGCAGTACTTC. Encoded protein: CASELKTPGSYEQYF.

The gene calls are TRBV4-2 and TRBJ2-3, with D maybe TRBD2 (7 bases). V was trimmed by 1 base and J by 2 bases, leaving 19 bases between them. Germline V lookup: CDR1 LGHNA, CDR2 YNFKEQ. The length of the CDR3 is 18 residues. DNA for the CDR3: TGTGCCAGCAGCCAAGTGGGCGTGGGCGGGGGCCACACAGATACGCAGTATTTT. This encodes CASSQVGVGGGHTDTQYF.

This clonotype showed up just a few times. J is TRBJ2-1 and V is TRBV12-3 or TRBV12-4, with D possibly being TRBD2 (5 bases). Trimming removed 6 bases from V and 5 bases from J, with 11 bases in between. This CDR3 contains 13 residues. The CDR3 sequence is CASSRPGNNEQFF. CDR3 nucleotide sequence: TGTGCCAGCAGCCGCCCCGGGAACAATGAGCAGTTCTTC.

This clonotype has only a few counts. The rearrangement uses TRBV10-3 and TRBJ1-2; the match to TRBD1 covers 12 bases. Germline assignment: CDR1 ENHRY and CDR2 SYGVKD. The CDR3 is made up of 14 amino acids. Trimming cost V 10 bases and J 8 bases; bases outside gene matches: 11. This CDR3 reads CATTGTGGDWGYTF. CDR3 bases: TGTGCCACCACCGGGACAGGGGGCGACTGGGGCTACACCTTC.

This clonotype was recorded only once. The junction shows a germline mismatch at one end, possibly a read error. The rearrangement links TRBV4-2 to TRBJ1-6, with D tentatively TRBD1 (5 bases). Germline V gene lookup returns CDR1 LGHNA and CDR2 YNFKEQ. This CDR3 has 19 residues. CDR3 nucleotide sequence: TGTGCCAGCAGCCAAGATCTGCAGGGCCGGGGCTCCTATAATTCACCCCTCCAATTT. It encodes CASSQDLQGRGSYNSPLQF.

This clonotype turned up a few times. This chain links TRBV6-2 or TRBV6-3 with TRBJ2-1; D not resolved. V lost 0 bases and J lost 4, with 16 bases in between. The CDR3 runs to 17 residues. Germline V gene data show CDR1 as MNHEY and CDR2 as SVGEGT. The CDR3, as DNA: TGTGCCAGCAGTTACTCGAGTGGGGTTCTGGGGTACAATGAGCAGTTCTTC. It encodes CASSYSSGVLGYNEQFF.

The chain couples TRBV9 to TRBJ1-1; TRBD1 matches 7 bases. The length of the CDR3 is 14 residues. Germline trimming cut 2 bases from V and 1 base from J; bases unmatched to any gene: 2. Germline V gives CDR1 SGDLS, CDR2 YYNGEE. The CDR3 coding sequence is TGTGCCAGCAGCGTGGGACAGAGGAACACTGAAGCTTTCTTT. As protein: CASSVGQRNTEAFF.

This clonotype turned up a few times. This rearrangement joins TRBV12-3 or TRBV12-4 to TRBJ2-7; 8 nucleotides agree with TRBD1. With 3 bases clipped from V and 3 bases from J, the junction kept 7 bases outside the gene matches. This CDR3 is 15 amino acids long. CDR3 bases: TGTGCCAGCAGTTTCGGACAGGGTCCTGACTACGAGCAGTACTTC. This translates into CASSFGQGPDYEQYF.

The CDR3 nucleotides read TGTGCCAGCAGTACCCCGCTAGCATATGAGCAGTTCTTC. The encoded protein is CASSTPLAYEQFF. The V call is TRBV12-3 or TRBV12-4, the J call TRBJ2-1, with D tentatively TRBD2 (5 bases). The CDR3 has 13 residues. V dropped 5 bases and J dropped 8 bases, with 13 bases sitting between them.

This clonotype was counted a few times. The chain employs TRBV9 and TRBJ2-7; D remains ambiguous. The V and J ends lost 3 bases and 6 bases respectively, with 22 bases between them. Germline assignment: CDR1 SGDLS and CDR2 YYNGEE. The CDR3 spans 16 residues. This CDR3 reads CASSARPRSPPGEQYF. The CDR3, as DNA: TGTGCCAGCAGCGCCCGTCCCCGAAGCCCCCCCGGCGAGCAGTACTTC.

The chain couples TRBV5-5 to TRBJ1-4, with no clear D. V was pared by 2 bases and J by 4 bases, with 6 bases between. The CDR3 length is 13 residues. CDR1 is SGHKS, CDR2 YYEKEE, per germline (reference sequence). The CDR3 reads CASSFGGNEKLFF. The CDR3, as DNA: TGTGCCAGCAGCTTCGGCGGTAATGAAAAACTGTTTTTT.

The chain has TRBV14 and TRBJ1-2; possible D gene TRBD1, 6 bases. Germline V CDR1 and CDR2: SGHDN, FVKESK. Trimming pared 9 bases from V and 2 bases from J, leaving 16 bases between. The CDR3 spans 14 residues. CDR3 sequence reads: CASSRGWMNYGYTF. The CDR3 coding sequence is TGTGCCAGTTCGAGGGGGTGGATGAACTATGGCTACACCTTC.

This chain uses TRBV7-8 with TRBJ2-5, with D perhaps matching TRBD1 or TRBD2 (5 bases each). The V end was cut by 5 bases, the J end by 5 bases, with 21 bases between. CDR1 is SGHVS and CDR2 is FQNEAQ in the germline V gene. This CDR3 is built from 16 residues. CDR3 nucleotide sequence: TGTGCCAGCAGCCCCTTTAGCCCCGGGGCGGCGGAGACCCAGTACTTC. This translates into CASSPFSPGAAETQYF.

On this clonotype: A single base separates this from a much larger clone, so it may be a read error. The chain couples TRBV7-2 to TRBJ2-1, with D tentatively TRBD2 (6 bases). V shed 4 bases and J shed 4 bases, with 17 bases lying between them. This CDR3 region has 16 residues. CDR1 and CDR2 from the germline V gene are SGHTA and FQGNSA. This chain's CDR3 is CASSWGLRVRYNEQFF. DNA of the CDR3: TGTGCCAGCAGCTGGGGACTCCGCGTGAGGTACAATGAGCAGTTCTTC.

This clonotype turned up a few times. V is TRBV19 and J is TRBJ1-5; 8 bases are shared with TRBD1. V lost 6 bases and J lost 0; bases outside the gene matches: 10. There are 17 residues in the CDR3. Germline V lookup: CDR1 LNHDA, CDR2 SQIVND (reference sequence). This CDR3 reads CASSVQGDRYSNQPQHF. The CDR3 DNA reads TGTGCCAGTAGCGTCCAGGGGGACAGGTATAGCAATCAGCCCCAGCATTTT.